This T cell receptor beta chain emerged from a study of cytomegalovirus exposure and HLA in healthy donors. Looking at the study overall: Inside one of the first data releases sat about 85 million unique TCRs taken from HLA-typed donors. Study-wide findings and caveats: Cytomegalovirus status was reportedly diagnosed by the classifier with high specificity and sensitivity.

The primer mix had 60 Vbeta and 13 Jbeta primers. Produced via immunoSEQ multiplex PCR; TCRdb's table is partial and in-frame only. The sample carries 95,000 to 100,000 clones, roughly 85% recorded once. Details on this clone: Its antigen is not identified.

Though probably carrying unrecorded immune exposures, donors were nominally healthy at sampling. The sequencing sample was made of PBMCs. This clonotype was sampled from a man aged 30-40 years in good health and CMV-seronegative.

The CDR3 loop reads CAWSYSLAGVFTGELFF. In DNA form, the CDR3 reads TGTGCCTGGAGTTATTCCCTAGCGGGAGTATTTACCGGGGAGCTGTTTTTT. V and J are TRBV30 and TRBJ2-2; TRBD2 agrees at 10 bases. This CDR3 comprises 17 residues. Losses at the gene ends were 2 bases for V and 5 bases for J; bases not matched to a gene: 11. Germline V gives CDR1 GTSNPN, CDR2 SVGIG (reference sequence).